Shown below are 21 T cell receptor beta chains from a single sample sequenced in a study of blood T cell repertoires in COVID-19. The protocol was immunoSEQ multiplex PCR, while the TCRdb copy is restricted to in-frame clones and leaves out a portion. The table includes some 200,000 clones, around nine tenths detected once. What was sequenced was peripheral blood. Receptors were obtained from a man in his forties with active or convalescent COVID-19.

As concerns this clone: Other DNA sequences in the sample encode the same CDR3. The chain recombines TRBV5-6 with TRBJ2-3, with 7 bases matching TRBD1. The CDR3 contains 15 residues. From germline, CDR1 is SGHDT and CDR2 YYEEEE. V shed 0 bases, J shed 1 base, and the junction held 2 bases outside the gene matches. The CDR3 here is CASSLVGTGTDTQYF. Written as DNA, the CDR3 is TGTGCCAGCAGCTTGGTTGGGACAGGCACAGATACGCAGTATTTT.

This chain links TRBV28 with TRBJ1-2; a possible D gene is TRBD1 (5 bases). The CDR3 is made up of 15 amino acids. Germline lookup yields CDR1 MDHEN and CDR2 SYDVKM. V was trimmed by 6 bases and J by 0 bases, leaving 14 bases between them. The CDR3 bases are TGTGCCAGCAGCCCGCAGGGTACAGCTAACTATGGCTACACCTTC. Residues: CASSPQGTANYGYTF.

In the case of this clone: The same CDR3 is also encoded by other DNA sequences in this sample. The chain combines TRBV28 with TRBJ1-1, with D possibly TRBD1 on 6 matching bases. The ends were cut back, 4 bases at V and 0 bases at J, with 9 bases in the middle. This CDR3 is 14 amino acids long. Germline values: CDR1 MDHEN, CDR2 SYDVKM. CDR3 sequence: CASSSQGMNTEAFF. CDR3 coding DNA: TGTGCCAGCAGTTCACAGGGAATGAACACTGAAGCTTTCTTT.

This clone appeared once. J is TRBJ2-7 and V is TRBV6-5, with 7 bases matching TRBD2. Germline CDR1 and CDR2: MNHEY and SVGAGI. After removal of 2 bases from V and 4 bases from J, the junction contained 5 bases not matched to a gene. The CDR3 length is 14 residues. CDR3 loop: CASSYGGSIYEQYF. The CDR3 nucleotides are TGTGCCAGCAGTTACGGCGGGAGTATTTACGAGCAGTACTTC.

The chain links TRBV30 to TRBJ1-1; 9 bases are a match to TRBD1. Germline loops: CDR1 GTSNPN, CDR2 SVGIG (reference sequence). With V trimmed by 3 bases and J by 8 bases, 7 bases remained unmatched. The CDR3 covers 13 residues. The chain's CDR3 is CAWSLQGALEAFF. CDR3 sequence (DNA): TGTGCCTGGAGCCTACAGGGGGCTCTCGAAGCTTTCTTT.

For the CDR3, the DNA is TGCGCCAGCAGCCAGCTGACCGGGGGGGGCTATGGCTACACCTTC. Its protein is CASSQLTGGGYGYTF. The chain couples TRBV4-3 to TRBJ1-2, with D perhaps matching TRBD1 (5 bases). Germline loops: CDR1 LGHNA, CDR2 YSLEER. V was cut by 3 bases and J by 4 bases, with 15 bases left in between. This CDR3 has 15 residues.

On this clone: At one boundary the junction diverges from the germline segment, which might be a read error. Other DNA sequences from this sample encode an identical CDR3 as well. The rearrangement uses TRBV6-5 and TRBJ1-6; the D gene is possibly TRBD1 (5 bases). CDR3 length: 13 residues. From germline, CDR1 is MNHEY and CDR2 SVGAGI. The CDR3, as DNA: TGTGCCAGTAACCTCAGGGTCTACTCACCTCTCCACTTT. Encoded protein: CASNLRVYSPLHF.

This clone was seen only a few times. The J gene is TRBJ1-2, the V gene TRBV7-9, with D possibly being TRBD1 (6 bases). CDR3 length equals 17 residues. Germline V gene lookup returns CDR1 SEHNR and CDR2 FQNEAQ (reference sequence). Between the trimmed V and J ends, which lost 0 bases and 0 bases, there was a span of 14 bases. CDR3 protein: CASSLALTGKANYGYTF. The CDR3 region has the DNA TGTGCCAGCAGCTTAGCTTTAACAGGGAAAGCTAACTATGGCTACACCTTC.

The J gene is TRBJ1-3, the V gene TRBV5-1; D gene uncertain. This CDR3 region has 14 residues. Per germline, CDR1 SGHRS and CDR2 YFSETQ. Trimming took off 0 bases at V and 0 bases at J, with 4 bases between the two ends. The CDR3 protein is CASSLGVSGNTIYF. The CDR3 coding sequence is TGCGCCAGCAGCTTGGGCGTCTCTGGAAACACCATATATTTT.

This rearrangement joins TRBV5-4 to TRBJ1-4, with 7 bases lining up with TRBD1. Germline V lookup: CDR1 SGHNT, CDR2 YYREEE (reference sequence). CDR3 length equals 14 residues. Trimming at V came to 5 bases and at J to 5 bases, leaving 6 bases not matched to a gene. CDR3 in amino acids: CASSPQGGNEKLFF. The CDR3 region has the DNA TGTGCCAGCAGTCCCCAGGGGGGAAATGAAAAACTGTTTTTT.

The V and J genes are TRBV5-4 and TRBJ1-1; D ambiguous. The CDR3 contains 13 residues. Trimming removed 1 base at V and 5 bases at J, with 9 bases between. The V gene's germline CDR1 is SGHNT and CDR2 YYREEE (reference sequence). In DNA form, the CDR3 reads TGTGCCAGCAGCTTGCTTAGGAGGACTGAAGCTTTCTTT. The encoded protein is CASSLLRRTEAFF.

The V call is TRBV5-1, the J call TRBJ2-5; D call uncertain. V was trimmed by 0 bases and J by 3 bases, leaving 3 bases between them. This CDR3 spans 12 amino acids. CDR1 and CDR2 from the germline V gene are SGHRS and YFSETQ. The CDR3 nucleotides read TGCGCCAGCAGCTTGGATAAAGAGACCCAGTACTTC. It yields the protein CASSLDKETQYF.

This chain links TRBV5-1 with TRBJ2-2; 11 nucleotides align to TRBD2. With 4 bases clipped from V and 2 bases from J, the junction kept 4 bases outside the gene matches. Germline CDR1 SGHRS, CDR2 YFSETQ. This CDR3 is 16 amino acids long. Here the CDR3 reads CASSLAGGLNTGELFF. DNA of the CDR3: TGCGCCAGCAGCCTAGCGGGGGGCCTAAACACCGGGGAGCTGTTTTTT.

The gene calls are TRBV3-1 (or the pseudogene TRBV3-2) and TRBJ2-7; 13 bases map to TRBD2. CDR3 size: 14 residues. The germline CDR1 and CDR2 sequences are LGHDT and YNNKEL (reference sequence). V gave up 4 bases and J gave up 12 bases; unmatched junction bases: 9. CDR3 sequence: CASSPGLAGSRPYF. CDR3 bases: TGTGCCAGCAGCCCGGGACTAGCGGGGTCCCGGCCGTACTTC.

The V gene is TRBV28, the J gene TRBJ2-5; 8 nucleotides agree with TRBD2. Germline V gene sequence: CDR1 MDHEN, CDR2 SYDVKM. V gave up 7 bases and J gave up 5 bases; unmatched junction bases: 12. The CDR3 spans 15 residues. CDR3 loop: CASKFPREGRETQYF. CDR3 DNA: TGTGCCAGCAAGTTCCCCCGGGAGGGCCGGGAGACCCAGTACTTC. The full variable domain, with the rest looked up from reference TRBV28 and TRBJ2-5, is DVKVTQSSRYLVKRTGEKVFLECVQDMDHENMFWYRQDPGLGLRLIYFSYDVKMKEKGDIPEGYSVSREKKERFSLILESASTNQTSMYLCASKFPREGRETQYFGPGTRLLVL.

The genes are TRBV9 and TRBJ2-5; 10 positions match TRBD1. Germline-derived CDR1 and CDR2 are SGDLS and YYNGEE. V lost 3 bases and J lost 4; bases outside the gene matches: 3. The CDR3 spans 14 residues. CDR3 in amino acids: CASSGQGAGETQYF. CDR3 sequence (DNA): TGTGCCAGCAGCGGACAGGGGGCCGGAGAGACCCAGTACTTC.

In this sample, this clone turned up once. V gene TRBV9 combines with J gene TRBJ2-1; 11 nucleotides match TRBD2. The CDR3 totals 17 residues. V dropped 4 bases and J dropped 7; count of bases not matched to a gene: 13. Germline V CDR1 and CDR2: SGDLS, YYNGEE. CDR3 sequence (DNA): TGTGCCAGCAGCCCCCAAGGGGGGACTAGCGGACTAAATGAGCAGTTCTTC. Protein product: CASSPQGGTSGLNEQFF.

This sequence joins TRBV29-1 and TRBJ1-2, with 8 bases fitting TRBD1. The CDR3 loop spans 17 amino acids. J lost 1 base, V lost 3 bases, and 13 bases had no gene match. Per germline, CDR1 SQVTM and CDR2 ANQGSEA. CDR3 sequence reads: CSVDRSDAGGYNYGYTF. CDR3 DNA: TGCAGCGTTGATAGATCGGATGCAGGGGGCTATAACTATGGCTACACCTTC.

J is TRBJ2-5 and V is TRBV4-3, with D uncertain. V gave up 2 bases and J gave up 1 base, with 8 bases separating them. Per the germline V gene, CDR1 is LGHNA and CDR2 is YSLEER. The CDR3 runs 14 residues. The CDR3 protein is CASSQQVGQETQYF. CDR3 DNA: TGCGCCAGCAGCCAACAGGTGGGCCAAGAGACCCAGTACTTC.

V is TRBV24-1 and J is TRBJ2-1; 9 nucleotides line up with TRBD1. Germline assignment: CDR1 KGHDR and CDR2 SFDVKD. The CDR3 runs 13 residues. V shed 8 bases and J 5 bases; nucleotides not matched to a gene: 3. DNA for the CDR3: TGTGCCACCAAGGGACAGGGTCACAATGAGCAGTTCTTC. Translating it yields CATKGQGHNEQFF.

This clone was counted a single time. V gene TRBV6-5 combines with J gene TRBJ2-1, with 7 bases that match TRBD2. Germline lookup yields CDR1 MNHEY and CDR2 SVGAGI. The CDR3 consists of 15 residues. Germline trimming cut 2 bases from V and 2 bases from J; bases unmatched to any gene: 3. CDR3 sequence: CASSYGLAAYNEQFF. The CDR3 DNA follows: TGTGCCAGCAGTTACGGCCTAGCGGCCTACAATGAGCAGTTCTTC.